This TCR beta chain is from a study of blood T cell repertoires in COVID-19. Study-wide background: Specimens from acute and convalescent COVID-19 originated in the United States, Italy and Spain.

In the original workflow: The authors estimated nucleated cell counts from reference gene primer amplification. Clones were read by immunoSEQ multiplex PCR, and TCRdb kept only the in-frame ones, dropping some. That table gives V, J and clone size, and the DNA gave D and trimming. This table has hundreds of thousands of clones, more than 75% appearing once. CDR1 and CDR2 from the germline V gene are SGHRS and YFSETQ. Trimming cost V 0 bases and J 5 bases; bases outside gene matches: 2. The CDR3 is 14 amino acids. Sample: peripheral blood. The origin of this receptor is a woman between 55 and 75 years old who had recovered from COVID-19. The chain joins TRBV5-1 to TRBJ1-5, with 7 bases identical to TRBD1. The DNA for the CDR3 is TGCGCCAGCAGCTTGGACAGGGGCGATCAGCCCCAGCATTTT. Amino acid sequence: CASSLDRGDQPQHF.